Presented here are 29 T cell receptor beta chains from one specimen sequenced in a study of blood T cell repertoires in COVID-19. Data came from immunoSEQ multiplex PCR; TCRdb stores just in-frame clones and leaves some out. The repertoire holds 200,000 to 250,000 clones, with 80% to 85% as singletons. The sample taken for sequencing was peripheral blood. Source of these receptors: a woman between 25 and 40 years old who had recovered from COVID-19.

The rearrangement joins TRBV10-3 to TRBJ1-1, with a possible D match to TRBD1 (5 bases). V lost 10 bases, J lost 2 bases, and 11 bases lay in between. Germline assignment: CDR1 ENHRY and CDR2 SYGVKD. The CDR3 has 12 amino acids. The CDR3 bases are TGTGCCACCTGTACAGGAAACACTGAAGCTTTCTTT. This encodes CATCTGNTEAFF.

There are a few counts of this clone. This chain joins TRBV2 and TRBJ2-7; maybe TRBD1 (6 bases). The CDR3 contains 12 residues. Trimming left V 6 bases short and J 3 bases short, with 9 bases between. Germline V gives CDR1 SNHLY, CDR2 FYNNEI. Written as DNA, the CDR3 is TGTGCCAGCAGCGGGGACAACTACGAGCAGTACTTC. It translates to CASSGDNYEQYF.

The rearrangement joins TRBV14 to TRBJ2-3, with a weak D call TRBD1 (6 bases). V was cut by 1 base and J by 2 bases, with 16 bases left in between. CDR1 and CDR2 from the germline V gene are SGHDN and FVKESK. The CDR3 extends over 17 amino acids. DNA of the CDR3: TGTGCCAGCAGCCAAGGACTGGACAGCGGATACACAGATACGCAGTATTTT. It specifies CASSQGLDSGYTDTQYF.

The chain joins TRBV3-1 (or the pseudogene TRBV3-2) to TRBJ2-2; D is possibly TRBD1 (5 bases). CDR1 and CDR2 from the germline V gene are LGHDT and YNNKEL (reference sequence). With 1 base removed from V and 1 base from J, the gap between germline ends came to 7 bases. CDR3 length: 15 residues. The CDR3 protein is CASSQVRENTGELFF. DNA of the CDR3: TGTGCCAGCAGCCAAGTCAGGGAGAACACCGGGGAGCTGTTTTTT.

J is TRBJ2-7 and V is TRBV19; D possibly corresponds to TRBD1 (7 bases). The germline gives CDR1 LNHDA, CDR2 SQIVND (reference sequence). CDR3 length: 14 residues. Trimming stripped 4 bases from V and 3 bases from J, with 13 bases between. In nucleotides, the CDR3 is TGTGCCAGTAGTAAGAGGGGGCGGGACTACGAGCAGTACTTC. Translation gives CASSKRGRDYEQYF.

In the case of this clone: Other DNA sequences in this specimen translate into the identical CDR3. The chain links TRBV7-2 to TRBJ2-5; D unclear. Germline CDR1 is SGHTA and CDR2 is FQGNSA. The CDR3 sequence is 13 residues long. V was trimmed by 1 base and J by 0 bases, leaving 3 bases between them. CDR3 DNA: TGTGCCAGCAGCTTAGACAACCAAGAGACCCAGTACTTC. Residues: CASSLDNQETQYF.

V gene TRBV7-3 combines with J gene TRBJ2-5, with D possibly TRBD1 on 5 matching bases. V was trimmed by 5 bases and J by 5 bases, leaving 12 bases between them. This CDR3 is built from 13 residues. Germline CDR1 and CDR2: SGHTA and FQGTGA. CDR3 region: CASSPREWETQYF. CDR3 bases: TGTGCCAGCAGCCCCAGGGAATGGGAGACCCAGTACTTC. Full variable domain (missing parts from reference TRBV7-3 and TRBJ2-5): GAGVSQTPSNKVTEKGKYVELRCDPISGHTALYWYRQSLGQGPEFLIYFQGTGAADDSGLPNDRFFAVRPEGSVSTLKIQRTERGDSAVYLCASSPREWETQYFGPGTRLLVL.

V is TRBV24-1 and J is TRBJ2-5; 8 nucleotides match TRBD1. Germline values: CDR1 KGHDR, CDR2 SFDVKD. This CDR3 has 14 amino acids. J lost 5 bases, V lost 3 bases, and 4 bases had no gene match. The chain's CDR3 is CATSDRTGKETQYF. The CDR3 DNA sequence: TGTGCCACCAGTGATCGGACAGGGAAGGAGACCCAGTACTTC.

The V and J genes are TRBV3-1 (or the pseudogene TRBV3-2) and TRBJ2-7; 9 bases fit TRBD1. V shed 5 bases and J 1 base; nucleotides not matched to a gene: 6. The CDR3 is made up of 15 amino acids. Germline V lookup: CDR1 LGHDT, CDR2 YNNKEL (reference sequence). Here the CDR3 DNA reads TGTGCCAGCAGCTTACAGGGGGCGACTTCCTACGAGCAGTACTTC. Translated, it gives CASSLQGATSYEQYF.

J is TRBJ2-5 and V is TRBV29-1, with 7 bases that match TRBD1. The CDR3 is made up of 11 amino acids. Germline V gene lookup returns CDR1 SQVTM and CDR2 ANQGSEA. This CDR3 is CSLGGRETQYF. CDR3 nucleotide sequence: TGCAGTCTAGGGGGCAGGGAGACCCAGTACTTC.

The DNA for the CDR3 is TGTGCCAGCAGCTTAGGATCGGGGAATGAGCAGTTCTTC. It translates to CASSLGSGNEQFF. The chain links TRBV11-2 to TRBJ2-1, with D tentatively TRBD2 (5 bases). V was shortened by 1 base and J by 7 bases, with 8 bases between the two germline ends. Germline lookup yields CDR1 SGHAT and CDR2 FQNNGV. The CDR3 runs 13 residues.

The rearrangement joins TRBV5-1 to TRBJ2-5; 10 bases line up with TRBD1. CDR3 size: 16 residues. V shed 2 bases and J 5 bases; nucleotides not matched to a gene: 9. The germline gives CDR1 SGHRS, CDR2 YFSETQ. The CDR3 loop reads CASSFGTGVNRETQYF. The CDR3, as DNA: TGCGCCAGCAGCTTTGGGACAGGGGTTAATCGGGAGACCCAGTACTTC.

J is TRBJ2-1 and V is TRBV10-3, with TRBD2 identical over 13 bases. The V and J ends lost 7 bases and 6 bases, in that order; junction bases with no gene match: 12. The CDR3 sequence is 17 residues long. In germline, CDR1 is ENHRY, CDR2 SYGVKD. DNA of the CDR3: TGTGCCATCAATCCGGGTACTAGCGGGAGGGCTCGCAATGAGCAGTTCTTC. Its protein is CAINPGTSGRARNEQFF.

The V and J genes are TRBV5-1 and TRBJ2-6; D perhaps matches TRBD1 (6 bases). Deletions cut 0 bases from V and 1 base from J, with 17 bases between. The CDR3 consists of 19 residues. Per the germline V gene, CDR1 is SGHRS and CDR2 is YFSETQ. DNA of the CDR3: TGCGCCAGCAGCTTGGATGGGGGCGGCGCCCTATCTGGGGCCAACGTCCTGACTTTC. Translated: CASSLDGGGALSGANVLTF. The full variable domain, with the rest looked up from reference TRBV5-1 and TRBJ2-6, is KAGVTQTPRYLIKTRGQQVTLSCSPISGHRSVSWYQQTPGQGLQFLFEYFSETQRNKGNFPGRFSGRQFSNSRSEMNVSTLELGDSALYLCASSLDGGGALSGANVLTFGAGSRLTVL.

This clone was recorded only once. The rearrangement uses TRBV27 and TRBJ2-1, with 15 bases identical to TRBD2. The CDR3 length is 15 residues. V shed 8 bases, J shed 4 bases, and the junction held 3 bases outside the gene matches. Germline lookup yields CDR1 MNHEY and CDR2 SMNVEV (reference sequence). CDR3 in DNA: TGTGCCAGCGGACTAGCGGGAGGGTGGTACAATGAGCAGTTCTTC. It is translated as CASGLAGGWYNEQFF.

The sample holds many counts of this clone. The genes are TRBV11-2 and TRBJ1-1; D possibly corresponds to TRBD1 (5 bases). The CDR3 covers 14 residues. Trimming pared 3 bases from V and 4 bases from J, leaving 12 bases between. CDR1 is SGHAT, CDR2 FQNNGV, per germline. The CDR3 nucleotides are TGTGCCAGCAGCTTCCCGACAGCTGCCACTGAAGCTTTCTTT. This gives the protein CASSFPTAATEAFF.

This sequence joins TRBV6-5 and TRBJ1-1, with 7 bases identical to TRBD1. The CDR3 runs to 15 residues. Germline CDR1 is MNHEY and CDR2 is SVGAGI. The ends lost 6 bases at V and 7 bases at J; junction bases unmatched: 14. The CDR3 protein is CASSLFQGEYGEAFF. As DNA, the CDR3 is TGTGCCAGCAGCTTATTCCAGGGGGAATACGGTGAAGCTTTCTTT.

V usage is TRBV20-1 and J usage is TRBJ2-7, with D maybe TRBD1 (6 bases). CDR3 length equals 11 residues. Germline assignment: CDR1 DFQATT and CDR2 SNEGSKA (reference sequence). V was pared by 6 bases and J by 3 bases, with 9 bases between. The DNA for the CDR3 is TGCAGTGCCAGGGGAAACTACGAGCAGTACTTC. This translates into CSARGNYEQYF.

V gene TRBV6-5 combines with J gene TRBJ2-7; TRBD2 matches 10 bases. The CDR3 extends over 13 amino acids. Germline V lookup: CDR1 MNHEY, CDR2 SVGAGI. The V and J ends lost 5 bases and 3 bases, in that order; junction bases with no gene match: 1. CDR3 DNA sequence: TGTGCCAGCAGTCGACTAGCGGGCTACGAGCAGTACTTC. Translated, it gives CASSRLAGYEQYF.

The CDR3 is CASSDAGTMNTEAFF. CDR3 nucleotides: TGTGCCAGCAGTGACGCCGGGACAATGAACACTGAAGCTTTCTTT. This chain links TRBV6-1 with TRBJ1-1, with D tentatively TRBD1 (6 bases). CDR3 size: 15 residues. Trimming took 3 bases from V and 0 from J, leaving 11 bases between them. Germline V gene lookup returns CDR1 MNHNS and CDR2 SASEGT.

The chain combines TRBV20-1 with TRBJ1-5; tentative D call: TRBD1 (5 bases). Trimming removed 3 bases from V and 3 bases from J, with 12 bases in between. Looked up from germline, CDR1 is DFQATT and CDR2 is SNEGSKA (reference sequence). The CDR3 runs to 14 residues. CDR3 in amino acids: CSASGGATNQPQHF. As DNA, the CDR3 is TGCAGTGCTAGTGGTGGGGCTACCAATCAGCCCCAGCATTTT.

This clone has only a few counts. The chain couples TRBV24-1 to TRBJ1-5, with 8 bases matching TRBD1. The germline V gene encodes CDR1 KGHDR and CDR2 SFDVKD. The length of the CDR3 is 13 residues. Trimming removed 7 bases from V and 4 bases from J; junction bases left unmatched: 2. The CDR3 here is CATRDRGNQPQHF. The CDR3 nucleotides read TGTGCCACCAGAGACAGGGGAAATCAGCCCCAGCATTTT.

The chain is built from TRBV5-1 and TRBJ2-7; possible D gene TRBD1, 5 bases. Germline CDR1 and CDR2: SGHRS and YFSETQ. V was shortened by 2 bases and J by 0 bases, with 9 bases between the two germline ends. The CDR3 covers 14 residues. The CDR3: CASSLTGSSYEQYF. The CDR3 nucleotides read TGCGCCAGCAGCTTAACAGGAAGCTCCTACGAGCAGTACTTC.

This chain connects TRBV5-1 to TRBJ2-7; tentatively, D is TRBD2 (6 bases). V was clipped by 0 bases and J by 0 bases, with 10 bases between them. The CDR3 has 15 residues. The germline CDR1 and CDR2 sequences are SGHRS and YFSETQ. The CDR3 DNA reads TGCGCCAGCAGCTTGGCCCTGGGGGGCTCCTACGAGCAGTACTTC. It encodes CASSLALGGSYEQYF.

This clone was detected only a few times. The chain joins TRBV19 to TRBJ2-7; TRBD1 agrees at 7 bases. This CDR3 has 12 residues. From germline, CDR1 is LNHDA and CDR2 SQIVND (reference sequence). V dropped 7 bases and J dropped 3; count of bases not matched to a gene: 3. CDR3 sequence reads: CASTAGGYEQYF. The CDR3 coding sequence is TGTGCCAGTACCGCAGGGGGCTACGAGCAGTACTTC.

This rearrangement joins TRBV5-5 to TRBJ2-5; D is perhaps TRBD2 (6 bases). Germline V gene lookup returns CDR1 SGHKS and CDR2 YYEKEE (reference sequence). The CDR3 loop spans 15 amino acids. Trimming removed 3 bases from V and 5 bases from J, with 17 bases in between. The chain's CDR3 is CASSSGAGQKETQYF. CDR3 DNA sequence: TGTGCCAGCAGCTCGGGCGCGGGGCAGAAGGAGACCCAGTACTTC.

This chain joins TRBV6-5 and TRBJ1-1; 7 bases align to TRBD1. Germline V gene data show CDR1 as MNHEY and CDR2 as SVGAGI. This CDR3 has 14 amino acids. Losses at the gene ends were 6 bases for V and 3 bases for J; bases not matched to a gene: 7. This chain's CDR3 is CASRSDRDHTEAFF. For the CDR3, the DNA is TGTGCCAGCAGGTCCGACAGGGACCACACTGAAGCTTTCTTT.

The chain has TRBV10-3 and TRBJ2-7, with TRBD1 matching 8 bases. Germline V CDR1 and CDR2: ENHRY, SYGVKD. Unmatched junction bases numbered 7, after V lost 4 bases and J lost 5 bases. The CDR3 contains 14 residues. CDR3 sequence reads: CAISVDRDVHEQYF. CDR3 bases: TGTGCCATCAGTGTGGACAGGGACGTCCACGAGCAGTACTTC.

This chain joins TRBV5-1 and TRBJ2-7; 9 positions match TRBD2. In germline, CDR1 is SGHRS, CDR2 YFSETQ. V shed 2 bases and J 4 bases; nucleotides not matched to a gene: 4. The CDR3 length is 14 residues. CDR3 sequence: CASSLAGGQYEQYF. In DNA form, the CDR3 reads TGCGCCAGCAGCTTAGCGGGAGGACAGTACGAGCAGTACTTC.